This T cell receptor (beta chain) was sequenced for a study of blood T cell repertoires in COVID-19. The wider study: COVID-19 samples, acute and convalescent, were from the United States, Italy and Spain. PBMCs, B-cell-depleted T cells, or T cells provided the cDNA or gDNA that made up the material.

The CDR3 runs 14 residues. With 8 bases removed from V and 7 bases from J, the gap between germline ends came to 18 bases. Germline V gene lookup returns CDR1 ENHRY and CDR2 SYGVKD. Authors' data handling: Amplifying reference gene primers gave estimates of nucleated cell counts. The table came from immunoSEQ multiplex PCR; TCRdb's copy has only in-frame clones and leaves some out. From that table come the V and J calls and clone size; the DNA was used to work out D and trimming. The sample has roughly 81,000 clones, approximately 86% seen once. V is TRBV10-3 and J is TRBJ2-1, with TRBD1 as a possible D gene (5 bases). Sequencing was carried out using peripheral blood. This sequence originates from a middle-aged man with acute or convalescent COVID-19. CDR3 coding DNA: TGTGCCATCGGGGCTCGGGCCCGAGGTAATGAGCAGTTCTTC. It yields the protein CAIGARARGNEQFF.